This T cell receptor beta chain was identified during a study of T cell repertoires in cytomegalovirus infection. Overall study context: It was the public TCR beta signatures that indicated both CMV infection and matching HLA type. Notes on the study in general: CMV-specific TCR beta clonotypes restricted by HLA-C were the ones dominating the ex vivo response. People with CMV and the relevant HLA were identified by cumulative public TCR beta family frequency.

TCRdb processed the reads anew with MiXCR; each CDR3 protein has one entry. The sample includes under 150,000 distinct CDR3 sequences, more than 20% of them seen just once. This clonotype showed up just a few times. Its antigen is unidentified. The CDR3 sequence is 15 residues long. Per germline, CDR1 MNHEY and CDR2 SMNVEV (reference sequence). V shed 7 bases and J shed 4 bases, with 18 bases lying between them. This receptor was identified in a human donor in good health (CMV status not recorded). Some clones in this sample may be carry-over from other donors' samples. Specimen: PBMCs, sequenced either directly or after in vitro stimulation (not recorded which). The rearrangement joins TRBV27 to TRBJ2-3, with D unclear. The CDR3: CASTLVNLLPDTQYF. DNA for the CDR3: TGTGCCAGCACCCTGGTTAACCTATTACCAGATACGCAGTATTTT.